This T cell receptor beta chain was sequenced for a study of control samples from healthy donors and cancer patients. The germline V gene encodes CDR1 SNHLY and CDR2 FYNNEI. The V gene end was trimmed by 4 bases and the J gene end by 4 bases; junction bases not matched to a gene: 3. The CDR3 totals 13 residues. Clones were read by immunoSEQ multiplex PCR, and TCRdb kept only the in-frame ones, dropping some. The top ten hold 4% to 4.5% of the sample, which has more than 85,000 clones, 75% to 95% seen once. The TCR originated in a human donor in good health. The donor label of this sample is uncertain. Sample: blood. This chain uses TRBV2 with TRBJ2-7; the match to TRBD1 covers 8 bases. For the CDR3, the DNA is TGTGCCAGCAGTGGGCAGGGGGCTTACGAGCAGTACTTC. This gives the protein CASSGQGAYEQYF. Looking up the rest from reference TRBV2 and TRBJ2-7 gives the full variable domain: EPEVTQTPSHQVTQMGQEVILRCVPISNHLYFYWYRQILGQKVEFLVSFYNNEISEKSEIFDDQFSVERPDGSNFTLKIRSTKLEDSAMYFCASSGQGAYEQYFGPGTRLTVT.